This T cell receptor (beta chain) was sequenced for a study of blood T cells in healthy people across ages (dated by TCRdb to the mid-2010s). As for the study more broadly: In model experiments, template switching captured roughly one uniquely barcoded TCR beta cDNA molecule for every two T cells. Using deep sequencing normalized with unique cDNA molecular identifiers, the study measured how TCR beta repertoire diversity changes with age. To avoid experimental bias, donors of different ages were randomly spread across the sequencing lanes. Using the same blood draw, the study looked at two additional independent replicas of 1 million unique cDNA reads for two donors, one aged 18 to 30 and the other aged 80 or older. The donors were split into four age groups: young (average around 15 years), middle-aged (about 40), aged (roughly 65) and long-lived (under 85).

Systemically healthy Caucasian individuals from Russia, around 39 in total and aged about 6 to 90 years, were included as donors. Each donor gave about 11 milliliters of peripheral blood, drawn into EDTA-treated Vacutainer tubes. Ficoll-Paque density-gradient centrifugation was used to isolate PBMCs, with at least 6.5 million per sample. Trizol reagent was used to extract total RNA from PBMCs, with at least 6 micrograms per sample. The percentages of naive CD45RAhigh/CD27high T cells were determined by flow cytometry on a PBMC aliquot from every donor. At the junction V is shortened by 5 bases and J by 7 bases; bases outside the gene matches: 23. Measured from the cysteine to the phenylalanine, the CDR3 is 18 residues long. Left in the record is the CDR3 DNA by itself, 54 bases read in frame from the first base. Reading the germline V gene gives CDR1 MRHNA and CDR2 SNTAGT. Receptor amplification or capture employed 5' RACE. This sample was sequenced with an Illumina HiSeq 2500. A second PCR of about 6 to 12 cycles was run with a J-beta primer mix and a sample-barcoded 5' primer. A unique molecular identifier was introduced onto each TCR beta cDNA molecule by a template-switch 5' adaptor carrying 12 random nucleotides. Each sample yielded at least 3 million CDR3-containing paired-end reads. First-strand cDNA was synthesized from all RNA with the Mint cDNA synthesis kit, primed by a TRBC-specific oligonucleotide. Following uracil-DNA glycosylase treatment, a first 18-cycle PCR with universal primers M1SS and BC2_uni_R was performed on all cDNA. Per the authors' processing: Each sample was normalized by randomly selecting 1 million high-quality reads, each carrying a distinct molecular identifier. Reads sharing molecular identifiers were discarded rather than binned into consensus sequences. MiTCR, run with a Q25 quality threshold and the strictest error-elimination algorithm, handled CDR3 identification, clonotype clustering and error correction. A nonparametric unseen species model using Euler transformation provided a lower-bound estimate of total TCR beta diversity. TCRdb handled the public reads itself, with Q25 trimming in fastp and clone calling in MiXCR, and kept productive beta chains. Every distinct CDR3 protein forms one entry, paired with its most common genes and DNA. None of the V and J calls come from the authors' own analysis; TCRdb made them. The table for this sample lists around 790,000 distinct CDR3 sequences; approximately 44% of them were counted only once. Around 21% of the sample lies in the top ten.

Paper-wide results and their limitations: A strong correlation was found between observed TCR beta diversity and the percentage of naive T cells measured by flow cytometry. Conclusive comparison of naive and antigen-experienced compartments was prevented by the profiling of bulk unsorted PBMCs. Compared with the aged group, more naive CD4+ T cells, fewer expanded clones and increased TCR diversity were shown by the long-lived group, suggesting age selection. Observed TCR beta diversity per million T cells fell roughly linearly with age, and a significant reduction was already apparent by age around 40. The CMV infection status of donors was not known, potentially confounding age-related changes in expanded clonotypes. Estimates of total diversity from one million sequenced T cells were regarded as lower bounds and underestimates.

This clonotype was recorded a few times. Its specific antigen is unknown. Per-nucleotide qualities are absent, and no much larger clonotype sits a single base away. The TCR sequence derives from a man in his fifties or sixties in good health. This receptor chain uses TRBV6-4 and TRBJ2-7, with TRBD2 matching 7 junction bases. The material sequenced was blood. CDR3 sequence: CASSKGWTSYSSYNEQYF. The bases are TGTGCCAGCAGTAAAGGATGGACTAGTTATTCATCCTACAATGAGCAGTACTTC.